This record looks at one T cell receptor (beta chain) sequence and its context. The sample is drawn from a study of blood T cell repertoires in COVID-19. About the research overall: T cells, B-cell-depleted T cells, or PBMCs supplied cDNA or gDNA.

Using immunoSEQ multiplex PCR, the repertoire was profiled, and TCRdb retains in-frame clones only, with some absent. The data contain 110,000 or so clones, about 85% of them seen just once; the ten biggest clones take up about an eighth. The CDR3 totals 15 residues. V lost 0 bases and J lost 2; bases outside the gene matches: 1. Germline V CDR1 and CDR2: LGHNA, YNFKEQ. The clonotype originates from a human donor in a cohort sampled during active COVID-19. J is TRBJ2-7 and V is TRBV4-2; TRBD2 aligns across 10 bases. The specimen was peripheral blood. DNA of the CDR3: TGTGCCAGCAGCCAAGATCTAGCGGGGGCCTACGAGCAGTACTTC. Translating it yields CASSQDLAGAYEQYF.